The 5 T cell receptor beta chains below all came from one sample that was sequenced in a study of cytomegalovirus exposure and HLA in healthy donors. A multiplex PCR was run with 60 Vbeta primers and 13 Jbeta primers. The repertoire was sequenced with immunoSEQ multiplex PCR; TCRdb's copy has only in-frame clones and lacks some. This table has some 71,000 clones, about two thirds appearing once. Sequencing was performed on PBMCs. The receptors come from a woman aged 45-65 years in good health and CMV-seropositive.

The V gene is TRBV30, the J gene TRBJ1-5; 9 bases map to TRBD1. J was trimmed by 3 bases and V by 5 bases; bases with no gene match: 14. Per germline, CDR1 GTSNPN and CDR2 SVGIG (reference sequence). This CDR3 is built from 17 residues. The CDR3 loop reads CAWFKLVGQGDNQPQHF. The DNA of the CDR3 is TGTGCCTGGTTTAAATTGGTGGGACAGGGTGACAATCAGCCCCAGCATTTT.

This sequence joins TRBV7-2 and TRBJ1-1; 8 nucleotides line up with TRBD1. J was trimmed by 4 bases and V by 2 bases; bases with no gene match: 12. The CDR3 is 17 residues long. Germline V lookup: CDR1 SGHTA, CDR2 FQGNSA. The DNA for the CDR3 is TGTGCCAGCAGCTTATATGGGCAGGGGGCATTTACCACTGAAGCTTTCTTT. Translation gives CASSLYGQGAFTTEAFF.

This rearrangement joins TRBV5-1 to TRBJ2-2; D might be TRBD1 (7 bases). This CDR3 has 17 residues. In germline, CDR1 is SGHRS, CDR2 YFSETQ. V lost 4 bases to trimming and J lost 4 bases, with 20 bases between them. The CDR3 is CASSQGVGGGSTGELFF. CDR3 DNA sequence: TGCGCCAGCAGCCAGGGGGTTGGAGGGGGCAGCACCGGGGAGCTGTTTTTT.

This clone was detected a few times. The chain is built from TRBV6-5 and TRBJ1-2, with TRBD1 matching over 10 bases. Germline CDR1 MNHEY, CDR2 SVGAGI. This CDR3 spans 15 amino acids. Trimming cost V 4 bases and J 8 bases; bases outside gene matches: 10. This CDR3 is CASSFTGQGGGGYTF. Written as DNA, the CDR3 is TGTGCCAGCAGTTTCACAGGACAGGGGGGCGGAGGCTACACCTTC.

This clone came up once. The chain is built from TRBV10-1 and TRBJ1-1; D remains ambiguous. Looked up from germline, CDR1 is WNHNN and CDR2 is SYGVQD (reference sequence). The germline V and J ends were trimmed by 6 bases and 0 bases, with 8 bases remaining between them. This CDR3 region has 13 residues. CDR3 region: CASRRTLNTEAFF. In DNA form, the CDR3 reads TGCGCCAGCAGGCGAACCTTGAACACTGAAGCTTTCTTT.